This T cell receptor (beta chain) comes out of a study of tumor T cells in aggressive B-cell lymphoma. Some clones are missing from TCRdb's copy, which holds only in-frame ones; the method was immunoSEQ multiplex PCR. The sample holds roughly 10,000 clones, around 90% seen once. The clonotype comes from an adult with diffuse large B cell lymphoma. Input material: tumor tissue.

DNA for the CDR3: TGTGCCAGCAGTGAAGAGGCAGGTAATCAGCCCCAGCATTTT. Residues: CASSEEAGNQPQHF. The rearrangement links TRBV2 to TRBJ1-5, with D uncertain. The CDR3 is made up of 14 amino acids. Looked up from germline, CDR1 is SNHLY and CDR2 is FYNNEI. Trimming took 1 base from V and 4 from J, leaving 8 bases between them.